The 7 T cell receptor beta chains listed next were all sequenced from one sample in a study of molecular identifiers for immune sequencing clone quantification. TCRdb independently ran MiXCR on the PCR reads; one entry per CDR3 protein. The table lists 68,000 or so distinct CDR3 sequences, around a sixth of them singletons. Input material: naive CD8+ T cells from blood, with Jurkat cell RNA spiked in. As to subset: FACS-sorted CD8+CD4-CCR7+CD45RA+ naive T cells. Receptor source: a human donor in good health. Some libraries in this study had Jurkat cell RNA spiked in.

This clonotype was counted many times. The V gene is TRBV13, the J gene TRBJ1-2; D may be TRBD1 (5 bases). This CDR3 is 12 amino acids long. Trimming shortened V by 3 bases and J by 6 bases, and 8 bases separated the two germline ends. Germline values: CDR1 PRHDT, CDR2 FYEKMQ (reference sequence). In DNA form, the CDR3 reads TGTGCCAGCAGCTTGGCAGGGAATGGCTACACCTTC. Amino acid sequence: CASSLAGNGYTF.

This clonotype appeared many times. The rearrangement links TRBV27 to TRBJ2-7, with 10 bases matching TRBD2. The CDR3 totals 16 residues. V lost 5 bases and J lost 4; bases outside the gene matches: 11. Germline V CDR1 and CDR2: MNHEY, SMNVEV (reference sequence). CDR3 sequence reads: CASSRMLGLAKYEQYF. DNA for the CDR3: TGTGCCAGCAGTCGAATGTTGGGACTAGCGAAGTACGAGCAGTACTTC.

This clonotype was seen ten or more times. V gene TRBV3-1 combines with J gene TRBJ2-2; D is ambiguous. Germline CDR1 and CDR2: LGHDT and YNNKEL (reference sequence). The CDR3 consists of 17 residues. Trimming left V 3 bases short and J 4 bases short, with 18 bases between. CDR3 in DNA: TGTGCCAGCAGCCAGACGCCGGTTTTCGGGTCCACCGGGGAGCTGTTTTTT. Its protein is CASSQTPVFGSTGELFF.

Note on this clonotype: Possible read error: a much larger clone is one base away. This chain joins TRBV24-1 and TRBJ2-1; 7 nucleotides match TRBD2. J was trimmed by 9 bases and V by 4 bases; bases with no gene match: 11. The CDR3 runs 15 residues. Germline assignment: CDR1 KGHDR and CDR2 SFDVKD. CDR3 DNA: TGTGCCACCAGTGACCCCGGAAGACTAGCAATTGAGCAGTTCTTC. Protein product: CATSDPGRLAIEQFF.

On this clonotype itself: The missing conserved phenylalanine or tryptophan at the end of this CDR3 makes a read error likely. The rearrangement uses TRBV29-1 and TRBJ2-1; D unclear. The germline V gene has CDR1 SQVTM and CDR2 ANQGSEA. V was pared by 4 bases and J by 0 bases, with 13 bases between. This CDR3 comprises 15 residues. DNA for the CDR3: TGCAGCGTTGCTCTCCGCGGTAGCTCCTACAATGAGCAGTTCCTC. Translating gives CSVALRGSSYNEQFL.

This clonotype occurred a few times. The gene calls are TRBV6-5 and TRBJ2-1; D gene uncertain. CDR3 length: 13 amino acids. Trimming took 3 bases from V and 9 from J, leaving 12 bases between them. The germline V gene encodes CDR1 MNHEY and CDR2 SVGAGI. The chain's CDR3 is CASSYGTMGEQFF. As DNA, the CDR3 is TGTGCCAGCAGTTATGGAACTATGGGTGAGCAGTTCTTC.

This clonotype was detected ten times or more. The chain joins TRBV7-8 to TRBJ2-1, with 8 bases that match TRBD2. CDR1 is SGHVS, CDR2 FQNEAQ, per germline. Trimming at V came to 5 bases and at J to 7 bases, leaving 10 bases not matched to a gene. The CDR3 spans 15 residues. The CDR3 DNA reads TGTGCCAGCAGCCCCTTTAGCGGGATGAGTAATGAGCAGTTCTTC. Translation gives CASSPFSGMSNEQFF.